This T cell receptor beta chain was profiled in a study of CD8+ T cells in alopecia areata. Trimming took off 0 bases at V and 11 bases at J, with 20 bases between the two ends. This CDR3 region has 15 residues. Germline V lookup: CDR1 SGHNT, CDR2 YYREEE (reference sequence). Described treatment: oral pan-JAK inhibitor, 5-10 mg twice daily. Following RNA extraction, reverse transcription yielded cDNA that acted as the sequencing template. The data were produced by immunoSEQ multiplex PCR, yet TCRdb's version contains in-frame clones alone and is incomplete. The sample lists 150,000 to 200,000 clones, roughly 50% seen once, with 5.5% in the top ten.

This sample comprised CD4+ T cells sorted from blood, obtained at week 24, from a patient treated with tofacitinib. The TCR originated in a human donor with alopecia areata. This sequence joins TRBV5-4 and TRBJ1-2, with D maybe TRBD1 (5 bases). The CDR3 loop reads CASSLEAGTMGGYTF. In DNA form, the CDR3 reads TGTGCCAGCAGCTTGGAAGCGGGGACCATGGGGGGATACACCTTC.